These T cell receptor beta chains were read from a single sample in a study of regulatory T cells in long-lasting Graves disease. Each CDR3 protein is one row after TCRdb ran MiXCR on the multiplex PCR reads. The data contain around 460,000 distinct CDR3 sequences, around a fifth of them singletons. The specimen comprised peripheral blood mononuclear cells (PBMCs), sampled when the disease was refractory, from a patient treated with antithyroid drugs. These TCRs come from a female donor with Graves disease. Each CDR3 is given with its conserved first and last residue. A D gene is named only where the DNA matches it firmly. Rows give clone size only sometimes, using once, few, many, or a class for an expanded clone.

j_call: TRBJ1-3
clone_size: many
d_call: TRBD1
v_call: TRBV12-3/TRBV12-4
cdr3_nt: TGTGCCAGCAGCCGATTCCAGGGGGCGGAAGGAAACACCATATATTTT
cdr3_aa: CASSRFQGAEGNTIYF

j_call: TRBJ2-4
clone_size: many
d_call: -
v_call: TRBV2
cdr3_nt: TGTGCCAGCAGTGAAGGGGGAGCCCAAGTTAAAAACATTCAGTACTTC
cdr3_aa: CASSEGGAQVKNIQYF

j_call: TRBJ1-1
clone_size: -
d_call: -
v_call: TRBV5-1
cdr3_nt: TGCGCCAGCACCGAGGGAACAGGGATGACTGAAGCTTTCTTT
cdr3_aa: CASTEGTGMTEAFF

j_call: TRBJ2-5
clone_size: -
d_call: -
v_call: TRBV29-1
cdr3_nt: TGCAGCATCGAACTCCTGGACGGGAGACAAGAGACCCAGTACTTC
cdr3_aa: CSIELLDGRQETQYF

j_call: TRBJ2-3
clone_size: -
d_call: -
v_call: TRBV20-1
cdr3_nt: TGCAGTGCTAGGGGCTTTAGCACAGATACGCAGTATTTT
cdr3_aa: CSARGFSTDTQYF

j_call: TRBJ1-6
clone_size: -
d_call: TRBD1
v_call: TRBV20-1
cdr3_nt: TGCAGTGCGCGGACAGGGTCCCCCAATTCACCCCTCCACTTT
cdr3_aa: CSARTGSPNSPLHF

j_call: TRBJ1-2
clone_size: once
d_call: -
v_call: TRBV19
cdr3_nt: TGTGCCAGTAGTATAGTGGAAGGGACGACTGGCTACACCTTC
cdr3_aa: CASSIVEGTTGYTF

j_call: TRBJ1-6
clone_size: -
d_call: TRBD1
v_call: TRBV25-1
cdr3_nt: TGTGCCAGCAGTGATCCCTCCGGAGGGGTCAGGGGGGATTCACCCCTCCACTTT
cdr3_aa: CASSDPSGGVRGDSPLHF

j_call: TRBJ2-2
clone_size: many
d_call: TRBD1
v_call: TRBV12-5
cdr3_nt: TGTGCTAGTGGCAAACCGGGACAGGGGCCCGGGGAGCTGTTTTTT
cdr3_aa: CASGKPGQGPGELFF

j_call: TRBJ2-5
clone_size: many
d_call: TRBD1
v_call: TRBV28
cdr3_nt: TGTGCCAGCAGTCCAGGGGGGACAGGGGGAGAGACCCAGTACTTC
cdr3_aa: CASSPGGTGGETQYF